One sample yielded the 18 T cell receptor beta chains listed below, sequenced in a study of shared clonotypes between healthy human individuals (TCRdb year 2020). Receptor libraries were prepared by the immunoSEQ multiplex PCR assay. TCRdb took over this immuneACCESS table, retaining in-frame rearrangements with V and J assigned. Such tables are incomplete; in checked studies, under half of the missing clones stem from an unresolved V gene, and the remainder is unexplained. This sample gives about 2.3 million clones in total; approximately 93% of them show up just once. The ten most abundant clones make up about 0.39% of the sample. Sample: naive CD4+ T cells from PBMCs. What this sample's cell subset or site label stands for: CD45RA+ positively selected. The receptor set was obtained from a young man in good health. Some clones in this sample may be carry-over from other donors' samples.

The J gene is TRBJ2-7, the V gene TRBV6-1, with TRBD2 matching 14 bases. Germline V gene data show CDR1 as MNHNS and CDR2 as SASEGT. The V gene end was trimmed by 4 bases and the J gene end by 6 bases; junction bases not matched to a gene: 5. The CDR3 consists of 15 residues. CDR3 in DNA: TGTGCCAGCAGTGTGACTAGCGGGAGGGCCCGCGAGCAGTACTTC. Protein product: CASSVTSGRAREQYF.

V usage is TRBV19 and J usage is TRBJ1-1; D is ambiguous. This CDR3 region has 15 residues. Per the germline V gene, CDR1 is LNHDA and CDR2 is SQIVND (reference sequence). Deletions cut 2 bases from V and 3 bases from J, with 13 bases between. CDR3 coding DNA: TGTGCCAGTAGTATACGTGGGTTGGGGTACACTGAAGCTTTCTTT. Protein: CASSIRGLGYTEAFF. The full variable domain, its missing parts supplied by reference TRBV19 and TRBJ1-1, is DGGITQSPKYLFRKEGQNVTLSCEQNLNHDAMYWYRQDPGQGLRLIYYSQIVNDFQKGDIAEGYSVSREKKESFPLTVTSAQKNPTAFYLCASSIRGLGYTEAFFGQGTRLTVV.

The count of this clone is one. The V gene is TRBV6-5, the J gene TRBJ2-7; 7 nucleotides align to TRBD1. V shed 5 bases, J shed 1 base, and the junction held 8 bases outside the gene matches. Per the germline V gene, CDR1 is MNHEY and CDR2 is SVGAGI. The length of the CDR3 is 15 residues. This chain's CDR3 is CASSTPPGQSYEQYF. The CDR3 bases are TGTGCCAGCAGTACTCCCCCGGGACAGTCCTACGAGCAGTACTTC.

The chain links TRBV5-6 to TRBJ1-5; no reliable D call. V dropped 2 bases and J dropped 2 bases, with 11 bases sitting between them. The CDR3 has 15 residues. CDR1 and CDR2 (germline): SGHDT, YYEEEE. The CDR3 protein is CASSLREFGNQPQHF. The CDR3 region has the DNA TGTGCCAGCAGCTTAAGGGAGTTTGGCAATCAGCCCCAGCATTTT.

The chain joins TRBV19 to TRBJ1-4, with D possibly TRBD1 on 6 matching bases. This CDR3 region has 14 residues. CDR1 is LNHDA, CDR2 SQIVND, per germline (reference sequence). The ends were cut back, 6 bases at V and 4 bases at J, with 12 bases in the middle. CDR3 loop: CASREGGYNEKLFF. CDR3 DNA: TGTGCCAGTAGGGAGGGGGGGTATAATGAAAAACTGTTTTTT. Looking up the rest from reference TRBV19 and TRBJ1-4 gives the full variable domain: DGGITQSPKYLFRKEGQNVTLSCEQNLNHDAMYWYRQDPGQGLRLIYYSQIVNDFQKGDIAEGYSVSREKKESFPLTVTSAQKNPTAFYLCASREGGYNEKLFFGSGTQLSVL.

In the case of this clone: Other DNA sequences of this sample code for an identical CDR3. This chain uses TRBV7-2 with TRBJ2-5, with D hard to call. Germline-derived CDR1 and CDR2 are SGHTA and FQGNSA. Trimming left V 0 bases short and J 1 base short, with 0 bases between. This CDR3 contains 12 residues. The CDR3 nucleotides are TGTGCCAGCAGCTTAGCCCAAGAGACCCAGTACTTC. It encodes CASSLAQETQYF.

This clone appeared once. The V gene is TRBV2, the J gene TRBJ2-2; D unresolved. Germline values: CDR1 SNHLY, CDR2 FYNNEI. V shed 7 bases and J shed 1 base, with 10 bases lying between them. The CDR3 spans 14 residues. CDR3 region: CASKDAGNTGELFF. The CDR3 coding sequence is TGTGCCAGCAAGGATGCAGGGAACACCGGGGAGCTGTTTTTT.

V is TRBV5-8 and J is TRBJ2-3, with TRBD1 matching over 7 bases. Trimming took 4 bases from V and 2 from J; bases not matched to a gene: 13. This CDR3 is 17 amino acids long. Germline V gene sequence: CDR1 SGHTS, CDR2 YDEGEE. Written as DNA, the CDR3 is TGTGCCAGCAGCCGTGGACAGGTGTACATCCCCACAGATACGCAGTATTTT. The encoded protein is CASSRGQVYIPTDTQYF.

The CDR3 coding sequence is TGTGCCAGCAGTGACTCGAGCGGGAGTAGACCCGGGGAGCTGTTTTTT. Translated, it gives CASSDSSGSRPGELFF. The chain is built from TRBV6-4 and TRBJ2-2, with 8 nucleotides matching TRBD2. V gave up 0 bases and J gave up 6 bases; unmatched junction bases: 6. In germline, CDR1 is MRHNA, CDR2 SNTAGT. This CDR3 contains 16 residues.

This clone turned up a few times. This specimen includes other DNA sequences encoding the same CDR3. The chain couples TRBV28 to TRBJ1-2; D not certain. The CDR3 loop spans 11 amino acids. The ends were cut back, 8 bases at V and 1 base at J, with 5 bases in the middle. Germline CDR1 reads MDHEN; CDR2 reads SYDVKM. The CDR3 coding sequence is TGTGCCAGCCGGGGTAACTATGGCTACACCTTC. Amino acid sequence: CASRGNYGYTF.

The chain recombines TRBV7-3 with TRBJ2-3, with 12 positions matching TRBD2. V gave up 2 bases and J gave up 0 bases; unmatched junction bases: 6. The CDR3 runs to 18 residues. Germline V gene lookup returns CDR1 SGHTA and CDR2 FQGTGA. The CDR3 DNA is TGTGCCAGCAGCTTACGGCCTCTAGCGGGAGGGAGCACAGATACGCAGTATTTT. It codes for CASSLRPLAGGSTDTQYF.

The gene calls are TRBV2 and TRBJ2-1, with 7 bases identical to TRBD2. This CDR3 spans 13 amino acids. CDR1 is SNHLY and CDR2 is FYNNEI in the germline V gene. The trim removed 7 bases at V and 6 bases at J, leaving 6 bases unmatched. Here the CDR3 reads CASTGTNGNEQFF. The CDR3 DNA follows: TGTGCCAGCACCGGGACTAACGGCAATGAGCAGTTCTTC.

The J gene is TRBJ1-1, the V gene TRBV6-5; 8 bases match TRBD1. The CDR3 has 13 residues. The J segment lost 11 bases and the V segment lost 4 bases, leaving 9 bases of the junction unmatched. CDR1 MNHEY and CDR2 SVGAGI come from the germline V gene. In nucleotides, the CDR3 is TGTGCCAGCAGTTCGGGTGGGGACAGGAGGGCTTTCTTT. Translated: CASSSGGDRRAFF.

The chain recombines TRBV7-2 with TRBJ1-2, with D possibly matching TRBD1 (5 bases). The germline V gene has CDR1 SGHTA and CDR2 FQGNSA. The CDR3 extends over 14 amino acids. V was cut by 2 bases and J by 13 bases, with 20 bases left in between. For the CDR3, the DNA is TGTGCCAGCAGCTTAATGTTAACCGACAGCAGGTGCACCTTC. Its translation is CASSLMLTDSRCTF.

V gene TRBV4-2 combines with J gene TRBJ1-4; 8 positions agree with TRBD1. CDR1 and CDR2 (germline): LGHNA, YNFKEQ. Trimming cost V 3 bases and J 5 bases; bases outside gene matches: 2. The CDR3 runs to 14 residues. The CDR3 sequence is CASSQTGENEKLFF. CDR3 bases: TGTGCCAGCAGCCAGACAGGGGAGAATGAAAAACTGTTTTTT.

This chain joins TRBV5-1 and TRBJ1-3; maybe TRBD1 (6 bases). CDR3 length equals 16 residues. Germline V gives CDR1 SGHRS, CDR2 YFSETQ. The germline V and J ends were trimmed by 1 base and 2 bases, with 13 bases remaining between them. The CDR3 nucleotides read TGCGCCAGCAGCTTGCTTGGGGGGCAGGCTGGAAACACCATATATTTT. Its protein product is CASSLLGGQAGNTIYF.

The chain couples TRBV18 to TRBJ1-4; no reliable D call. Germline V lookup: CDR1 KGHSH, CDR2 LQKENI. V shed 1 base and J shed 7 bases, with 10 bases lying between them. There are 14 residues in the CDR3. CDR3 loop: CASSPLGRAEKLFF. CDR3 nucleotide sequence: TGTGCCAGCTCACCACTTGGACGGGCTGAAAAACTGTTTTTT.

A word on this clone: At the DNA level, this CDR3 is encoded by other sequences in the same sample as well. The chain is built from TRBV5-1 and TRBJ2-7; perhaps TRBD1 as D (6 bases). V lost 1 base and J 2 bases, leaving 7 bases between the germline ends. This CDR3 spans 13 amino acids. Per the germline V gene, CDR1 is SGHRS and CDR2 is YFSETQ. CDR3 protein: CASSLPGAYEQYF. The CDR3 DNA sequence: TGCGCCAGCAGCTTGCCAGGGGCCTACGAGCAGTACTTC.